The rows below give T cell receptor beta chains drawn from one sample of a study of cytomegalovirus exposure and HLA in healthy donors. This table comes from immunoSEQ multiplex PCR, and its TCRdb copy is limited to in-frame clones, with some not included. Counted here are approximately 100,000 clones, 75% to 90% occurring once; the ten biggest clones make up under 5%. The sequencing input was PBMCs. The receptors derive from a man aged 25-45 years in good health and CMV-seronegative. The CDR3 runs from the conserved cysteine through the conserved F or W. The order of the fields is clone size, D gene, J gene, V gene, CDR3 protein, CDR3 DNA. D genes are given only for firm matches. A clone size is listed for some rows: how often the clone was seen (once, few, many), or a class if it is expanded.

>-|TRBD2|TRBJ2-7|TRBV15
CATSRDRGRSYEQYF
TGTGCCACCAGCAGAGATCGCGGGAGATCCTACGAGCAGTACTTC
>once|-|TRBJ2-2|TRBV30
CAWRRSKNTGELFF
TGTGCCTGGAGACGTAGCAAGAACACCGGGGAGCTGTTTTTT
>few|TRBD2|TRBJ2-3|TRBV4-2
CASSHRRGGADTQYF
TGTGCCAGCAGCCACCGCCGGGGGGGGGCAGATACGCAGTATTTT
>-|TRBD1|TRBJ1-2|TRBV9
CASSPSGTDYGYTF
TGTGCCAGCAGCCCGTCCGGGACAGACTATGGCTACACCTTC
>-|-|TRBJ2-1|TRBV5-4
CASSLLYNEQFF
TGTGCCAGCAGCTTACTTTACAATGAGCAGTTCTTC
>-|TRBD1|TRBJ2-3|TRBV6-5
CASKIGQAADTQYF
TGTGCCAGCAAAATCGGACAGGCCGCAGATACGCAGTATTTT
>-|TRBD1|TRBJ2-3|TRBV5-6
CASSLLGQEEDTQYF
TGTGCCAGCAGCCTTCTTGGACAGGAGGAAGATACGCAGTATTTT
>-|TRBD1|TRBJ1-2|TRBV7-9
CASSTRQGFVGYTF
TGTGCCAGCAGCACCCGACAGGGTTTCGTTGGCTACACCTTC
>few|-|TRBJ2-7|TRBV2
CACRLERSSYEQYF
TGTGCCTGCCGACTAGAGCGAAGCTCCTACGAGCAGTACTTC
>-|TRBD2|TRBJ2-7|TRBV27
CASSLVGGSSYEQYF
TGTGCCAGCAGTTTGGTTGGCGGGAGTTCCTACGAGCAGTACTTC
>-|TRBD2|TRBJ2-2|TRBV7-2
CASSILAGVSTGELFF
TGTGCCAGCAGCATACTAGCGGGAGTGTCCACCGGGGAGCTGTTTTTT
>-|-|TRBJ2-7|TRBV9
CASSVAGTLPYEQYF
TGTGCCAGCAGCGTAGCCGGGACACTACCTTACGAGCAGTACTTC
>-|-|TRBJ2-1|TRBV5-1
CASSLEAGDNEQFF
TGCGCCAGCAGCTTGGAGGCAGGGGACAATGAGCAGTTCTTC
>-|-|TRBJ2-1|TRBV19
CASSTQGLSNEQFF
TGTGCCAGTAGTACCCAAGGACTGAGTAATGAGCAGTTCTTC
>-|TRBD1|TRBJ2-7|TRBV29-1
CSVALGTGGREQYF
TGCAGCGTGGCCCTAGGGACAGGGGGCCGCGAGCAGTACTTC
>-|-|TRBJ2-7|TRBV4-3
CASSQDLGGTYEQYF
TGCGCCAGCAGCCAAGATCTCGGGGGGACATACGAGCAGTACTTC
>-|-|TRBJ1-1|TRBV11-2
CASSTLRADVNTEAFF
TGTGCCAGCAGTACCCTTCGAGCGGACGTGAACACTGAAGCTTTCTTT
>-|TRBD2|TRBJ2-1|TRBV30
CAWHREREIEEQFF
TGTGCCTGGCACCGCGAGCGGGAGATTGAGGAGCAGTTCTTC
>-|TRBD1|TRBJ2-7|TRBV27
CASSSYFRGPYEQYF
TGTGCCAGCAGTTCCTACTTCAGGGGGCCCTACGAGCAGTACTTC
>-|TRBD2|TRBJ2-7|TRBV5-6
CASSYLAGGPYEQYF
TGTGCCAGCAGCTATCTAGCGGGAGGTCCCTACGAGCAGTACTTC
>once|-|TRBJ2-7|TRBV23-1
CASSHGQLYEQYF
TGCGCCAGCAGTCATGGGCAGCTCTACGAGCAGTACTTC
>-|-|TRBJ2-1|TRBV28
CASSSRLTLSYNEQFF
TGTGCCAGCAGTTCCCGACTAACCCTCTCCTACAATGAGCAGTTCTTC
>-|TRBD1|TRBJ1-6|TRBV4-2
CASSPLPHKTGQGSPLHF
TGTGCCAGCAGCCCCCTCCCCCACAAGACAGGGCAGGGTTCACCCCTCCACTTT
>-|-|TRBJ2-7|TRBV5-6
CASSLALYEQYF
TGTGCCAGCAGCTTGGCGTTATACGAGCAGTACTTC
>-|-|TRBJ1-1|TRBV7-8
CASSGIRGDGGEAFF
TGTGCCAGCAGCGGGATCCGGGGGGACGGGGGTGAAGCTTTCTTT
>-|-|TRBJ1-5|TRBV7-3
CASSPDFKSPQHF
TGTGCCAGCAGCCCCGACTTTAAGTCGCCCCAGCATTTT
>-|-|TRBJ2-5|TRBV7-9
CASSEDRPWETQYF
TGTGCCAGCAGCGAAGACAGGCCGTGGGAGACCCAGTACTTC
>-|-|TRBJ1-6|TRBV6-5
CASSPMRRAAPLHF
TGTGCCAGCAGTCCCATGCGGAGGGCTGCACCCCTCCACTTT
>-|TRBD1|TRBJ1-4|TRBV28
CASSPRQGTNEKLFF
TGTGCCAGCAGTCCGCGACAGGGGACTAATGAAAAACTGTTTTTT
>-|-|TRBJ2-7|TRBV5-5
CASSLEGLGKQYF
TGTGCCAGCAGCTTGGAGGGGCTCGGAAAGCAGTACTTC
>-|-|TRBJ1-5|TRBV30
CAWSVQGGQPQHF
TGTGCCTGGAGTGTTCAGGGCGGTCAGCCCCAGCATTTT
>-|TRBD2|TRBJ2-3|TRBV7-9
CASSSFSTSGLTDTQYF
TGTGCCAGCAGCTCGTTCTCGACTAGCGGGTTGACAGATACGCAGTATTTT
>-|-|TRBJ2-2|TRBV7-3
CASSPGILNTGELFF
TGTGCCAGCAGTCCCGGGATCCTAAACACCGGGGAGCTGTTTTTT
>-|TRBD2|TRBJ2-3|TRBV6-5
CASSGSGGVDTQYF
TGTGCCAGCAGTGGTAGCGGGGGGGTTGATACGCAGTATTTT
>-|TRBD2|TRBJ2-7|TRBV10-3
CAISPTSGTPYEQYF
TGTGCCATCAGTCCGACTAGCGGGACCCCCTACGAGCAGTACTTC
>-|-|TRBJ1-5|TRBV9
CASSISDSSNQPQHF
TGTGCCAGCAGCATATCAGACAGTAGCAATCAGCCCCAGCATTTT
>-|-|TRBJ2-7|TRBV19
CASSIDRSSYEQYF
TGTGCCAGTAGTATAGATAGGAGCTCCTACGAGCAGTACTTC
>-|TRBD2|TRBJ2-7|TRBV27
CASSLSGGPSYEQYF
TGTGCCAGCAGTTTGAGCGGGGGGCCCTCCTACGAGCAGTACTTC
>-|TRBD1|TRBJ2-7|TRBV4-3
CASSQETNRWTGPYEQYF
TGCGCCAGCAGCCAAGAGACCAACCGTTGGACAGGGCCCTACGAGCAGTACTTC
>-|-|TRBJ2-7|TRBV9
CASSVGGIGYEQYF
TGTGCCAGCAGCGTCGGCGGGATCGGCTACGAGCAGTACTTC
>-|-|TRBJ1-5|TRBV7-9
CASSLAPGGRSNQPQHF
TGTGCCAGCAGCTTAGCCCCCGGGGGTAGAAGCAATCAGCCCCAGCATTTT
>-|TRBD2|TRBJ2-1|TRBV7-3
CASSPLGGGEQFF
TGTGCCAGCAGCCCACTCGGCGGGGGTGAGCAGTTCTTC
>-|-|TRBJ2-7|TRBV30
CACLGPPRHEQYF
TGTGCCTGTTTGGGGCCCCCTCGCCACGAGCAGTACTTC
>-|-|TRBJ1-2|TRBV28
CAISNLAAGGYTF
TGTGCCATCTCCAACCTCGCGGCGGGAGGCTACACCTTC
>-|-|TRBJ2-1|TRBV11-2
CASSLDYPGGNEQFF
TGTGCCAGCAGCTTAGATTATCCAGGGGGGAATGAGCAGTTCTTC
>-|-|TRBJ2-1|TRBV13
CASSLRGYNEQFF
TGTGCCAGCAGCTTAAGAGGGTACAATGAGCAGTTCTTC
>-|-|TRBJ1-5|TRBV9
CASSALEANQPQHF
TGTGCCAGCAGCGCCCTCGAGGCGAATCAGCCCCAGCATTTT